This record covers a single TCR beta chain. Antigen: not known. Trimming took off 4 bases at V and 0 bases at J, with 17 bases between the two ends. This CDR3 comprises 17 residues. Germline V gene sequence: CDR1 SGDLS, CDR2 YYNGEE. The sample originates from a study of cytomegalovirus exposure and HLA in healthy donors. Study-level results: In a later analysis, common viral pathogens appeared linked to several of the most significant clusters.

13 Jbeta primers and 60 Vbeta primers were used for the PCR. Repertoires were generated with immunoSEQ multiplex PCR, while TCRdb's copy carries only in-frame clones and drops some. The sample shows some 100,000 clones, more than 55% of them seen only once. This clonotype was obtained from a woman in her twenties or thirties in good health and CMV-seropositive. Sequenced: PBMCs. The genes are TRBV9 and TRBJ2-1, with D possibly being TRBD1 (5 bases). The DNA of the CDR3 is TGTGCCAGCAGCCCAGAAACCAGGGTTTACTCCTACAATGAGCAGTTCTTC. Translating gives CASSPETRVYSYNEQFF.